The subject of this entry is one TCR beta chain. The specificity of this receptor is unknown. The record has no base qualities; no much larger clone is one base away. Libraries were prepared through multiplex PCR. The instrument given in TCRdb is Illumina HiSeq 4000. TCR beta libraries were built with iRepertoire HTBI primers and Arm-PCR amplification of CDR3 regions. Before sequencing, the PCR products went through gel purification. Per the original workflow: Gene usage analysis of CDR3 amino acid clonotypes used the 62 TRBV and more than 13 TRBJ segments found across samples. COPE and FqMerger were used to merge the filtered high-quality paired reads into contigs. BLAST was used to align contigs to the IMGT TRBV, TRBD and TRBJ reference genes, and CDR3 was defined following IMGT. Any clonotype with a frequency above 0.1% was counted as a highly expanded clone. Shannon entropy was used to measure repertoire diversity, and the Gini coefficient was used to measure V-J evenness. Clonotypes shared by more than one individual were considered public. TCRdb cleaned the public reads at Q25 with fastp, built clones with MiXCR and kept in-frame beta chains. Each CDR3 protein gets just one entry, which takes the most common genes and DNA from the rows behind it. TCRdb's processing, not the authors', yielded these V and J calls. In this sample the table shows around 500,000 distinct CDR3 sequences, around 12% of which occur a single time. The ten largest clones represent around 9.3% of the sample.

The time point label corresponds to: newly diagnosed GD, antithyroid drugs for less than 3 months. For both TCR sequencing and RNA sequencing, RNA was extracted from PBMCs using TRIzol. Graves' disease was diagnosed according to American Thyroid Association guidelines. The patients came from an endocrinology department in Xi'an, China. From each patient, 7.5 to 9.5 milliliters of peripheral blood was collected into an EDTA anticoagulant tube. Ficoll Paque Plus density gradient separation was used to isolate PBMCs, and no further T cell sorting was done. An Agilent 2100 Bioanalyzer and agarose gel were used to assess RNA quality, and a NanoDrop 2000 was used to measure RNA concentration. This record belongs to a study of regulatory T cells in long-lasting Graves disease (dated by TCRdb to the early 2020s). General notes on the study: Patients with newly diagnosed Graves' disease had been on antithyroid drugs for under 3 months. This study used TCR sequencing and RNA sequencing of peripheral blood to compare persistent Graves' disease patients against newly diagnosed Graves' disease patients. The study took place in China and was registered as a clinical trial. A total of roughly 33 samples were covered by TCR sequencing, comprising some 13 persistent and roughly 20 newly diagnosed Graves' disease patients.

CDR1 is given as KGHSH and CDR2 as LQKENI, both from the germline V gene. CDR3 length: 16 amino acids, cysteine to phenylalanine. This entry keeps only the CDR3 DNA: 48 bases, framed from base 1. Trimming at the junction amounts to 6 bases on V and 2 bases on J, and the germline ends lie 18 bases apart. Beyond this particular receptor, the publication reports: Compared with newly diagnosed patients, patients with persistent Graves' disease had lower TCR Shannon entropy and fewer highly expanded clones, which suggests clonal expansion. TRBV28, TRBJ1-2 and TRBJ2-5 were preferentially used in persistent disease, while TRBV20-1 and TRBJ2-1 were favored in newly diagnosed disease. The authors acknowledged the small sample size as a limitation that may reduce accuracy. Because the primary lesion, thyroid tissue, could not be accessed, the study looked at peripheral blood alone. Sequencing and analysis were limited to the TCR beta chain. A larger number of public clonotypes was shared among persistent patients (more than 2,500) than among newly diagnosed patients (roughly 1,000).

This same sample was also taken into another study, of T cells in Graves' hyperthyroidism and ophthalmopathy. As the second study states: Graves' hyperthyroidism was defined as stable when no progression to ophthalmopathy occurred over 18 months of follow-up. The hyperthyroidism patients were between 18 and 65 years old and newly diagnosed, with a disease duration of less than 2 months. The study excluded patients with uncontrolled infections, other autoimmune diseases, pregnancy or lactation. Clinical symptoms, serum thyroxine and TRAb, thyroid ultrasound, and orbital computed tomography formed the basis for the diagnoses. The first round of RT-PCR for the TCR CDR3 was performed with the HTBI primer set and the Qiagen OneStep RT-PCR kit. Most expanded thyroid clonotypes (frequency above 0.001) were also detected in blood, a finding suggesting that blood repertoires may reflect thyroid immune responses. A model built on a 13 V-J signature distinguished ophthalmopathy from stable hyperthyroidism, reaching 85% to 90% sensitivity and about 81% specificity in cross-validation and 80%/75% in testing. In validation, the model predicted progression to ophthalmopathy a median of about 5.9 months before onset, with about 67% sensitivity and roughly 72% specificity. To identify distinguishing TCR V-J signatures, a discovery cohort of 90 to 100 patients was used, comprising 43 with Graves' ophthalmopathy and approximately 57 with stable Graves' hyperthyroidism. Prospective prediction of ophthalmopathy was tested in an independent validation cohort consisting of some 18 hyperthyroidism patients and approximately 16 patients who later progressed to ophthalmopathy. For training and testing, the 100 or so patients in the discovery cohort were randomly divided in a 7:3 ratio. In roughly six Graves' hyperthyroidism patients, the study also compared T-cell repertoires from thyroid tissue with T-cell repertoires from blood. Following sampling, methimazole starting at 30 mg daily was given to hyperthyroidism patients, and high-dose intravenous methylprednisolone was given to ophthalmopathy patients. A second multiplex PCR round built the libraries, followed by size selection and purification. Libraries were sequenced paired-end with 100 bp reads on an Illumina HiSeq2000. SOAPnuke was used to process the raw data, with reads discarded if the reads contained adapters or uncalled bases, had a mean Phred below 15, or lacked an exact constant-primer or identifier match. COPE v1.2.5 was used to merge the high-quality paired reads, and each unique nucleotide sequence was defined as a clonotype. Clonotypes were aligned to IMGT TRBV, TRBD and TRBJ reference segments using MiTCR v1.1. The analysis included only V-J combinations with a frequency above 0.0001, which together covered 99.2% of the repertoires. A TCS score was defined as the ratio between F50 (clonal expansion) and ExV (chaos), using BLOSUM62-based TCRdist between CDR3 peptides within each V-J. Welch's t-statistics and random forest reduced fewer than 600 V-J features to 10 to 15, which were used in a naive Bayes classifier (R e1071). No statistical method was used to fix the sample size in advance, and group allocation was not hidden from the investigators. The paper describes TCR Vbeta CDR3 sequencing of 120 to 150 peripheral blood samples, made up of 43 ophthalmopathy patients, around 78 hyperthyroidism patients and 17 progressor patients.

The source of this sequence is a young woman with Graves disease. Donor details come from another sample of the same person, matched by shared clones. The V and J genes are TRBV18 and TRBJ2-3; the D gene is perhaps TRBD1 or TRBD2, each of them matching over 5 bases. The sample consisted of peripheral blood mononuclear cells (PBMCs), taken at new diagnosis, from a patient treated with antithyroid drugs. The DNA reads as follows: TGTGCCAGCTCGGTGAGGGGACGGAAAGACACAGATACGCAGTATTTT. Translated, it reads CASSVRGRKDTDTQYF.